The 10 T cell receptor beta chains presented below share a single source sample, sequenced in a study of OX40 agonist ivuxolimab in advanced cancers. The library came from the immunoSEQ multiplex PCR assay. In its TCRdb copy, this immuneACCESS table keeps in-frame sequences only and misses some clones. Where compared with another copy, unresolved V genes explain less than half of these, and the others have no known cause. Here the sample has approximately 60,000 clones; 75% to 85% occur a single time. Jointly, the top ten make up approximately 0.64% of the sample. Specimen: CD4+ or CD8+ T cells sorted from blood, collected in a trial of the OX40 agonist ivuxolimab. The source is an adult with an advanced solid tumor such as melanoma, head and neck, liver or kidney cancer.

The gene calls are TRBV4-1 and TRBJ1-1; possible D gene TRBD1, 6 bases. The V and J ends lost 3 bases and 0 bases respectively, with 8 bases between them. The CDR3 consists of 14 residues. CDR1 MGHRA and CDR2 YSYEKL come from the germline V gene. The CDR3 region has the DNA TGCGCCAGCAGCCAGGGACAATTGAACACTGAAGCTTTCTTT. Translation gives CASSQGQLNTEAFF.

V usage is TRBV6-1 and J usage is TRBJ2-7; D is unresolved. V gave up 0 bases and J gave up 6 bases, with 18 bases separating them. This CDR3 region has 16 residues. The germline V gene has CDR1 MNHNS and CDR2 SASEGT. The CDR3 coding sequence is TGTGCCAGCAGTGAAGCCTCGAGCAGCTTTCGCCCCGAGCAGTACTTC. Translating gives CASSEASSSFRPEQYF.

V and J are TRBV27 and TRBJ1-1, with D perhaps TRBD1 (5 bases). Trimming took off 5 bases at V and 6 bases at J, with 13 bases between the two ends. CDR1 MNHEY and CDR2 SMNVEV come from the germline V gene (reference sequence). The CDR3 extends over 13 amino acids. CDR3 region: CASSLQRGSEAFF. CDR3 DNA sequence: TGTGCCAGCAGTCTTCAGAGGGGTTCTGAAGCTTTCTTT.

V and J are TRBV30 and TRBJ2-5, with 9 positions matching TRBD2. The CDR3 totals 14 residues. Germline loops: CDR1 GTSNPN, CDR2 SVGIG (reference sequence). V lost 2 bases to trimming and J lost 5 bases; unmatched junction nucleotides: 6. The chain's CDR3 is CAWSFAGGRETQYF. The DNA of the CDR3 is TGTGCCTGGAGTTTTGCGGGAGGGCGCGAGACCCAGTACTTC.

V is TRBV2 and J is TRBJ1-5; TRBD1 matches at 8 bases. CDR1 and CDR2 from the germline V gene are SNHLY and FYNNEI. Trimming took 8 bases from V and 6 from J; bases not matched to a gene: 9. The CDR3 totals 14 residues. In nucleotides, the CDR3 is TGTGCCAGCCCTCCGGGACAGGCCACTCAGCCCCAGCATTTT. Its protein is CASPPGQATQPQHF.

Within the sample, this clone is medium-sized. DNA of the CDR3: TGTGCCAGCAGCCCGGGACAGCAGTTTTTCTTT. As protein: CASSPGQQFFF. This chain links TRBV6-6 with TRBJ1-1, with 7 bases fitting TRBD1. The germline V gene has CDR1 MNHNY and CDR2 SVGAGI (reference sequence). V shed 6 bases and J 13 bases; nucleotides not matched to a gene: 8. This CDR3 has 11 amino acids.

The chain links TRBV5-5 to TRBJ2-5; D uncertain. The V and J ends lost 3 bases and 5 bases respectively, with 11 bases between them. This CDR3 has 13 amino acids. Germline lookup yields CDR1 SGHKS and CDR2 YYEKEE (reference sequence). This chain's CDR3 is CASSSGPRETQYF. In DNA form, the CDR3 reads TGTGCCAGCAGCTCCGGGCCCCGGGAGACCCAGTACTTC.

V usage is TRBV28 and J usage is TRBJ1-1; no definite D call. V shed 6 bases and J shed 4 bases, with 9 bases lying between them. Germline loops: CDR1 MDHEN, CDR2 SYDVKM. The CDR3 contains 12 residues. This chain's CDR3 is CASREYGTEAFF. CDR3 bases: TGTGCCAGCAGAGAATATGGCACTGAAGCTTTCTTT.

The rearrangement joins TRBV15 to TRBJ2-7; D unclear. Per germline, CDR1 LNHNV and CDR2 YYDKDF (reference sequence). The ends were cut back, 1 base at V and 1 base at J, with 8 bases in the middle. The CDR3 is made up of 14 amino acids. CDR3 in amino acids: CATSRVPSSYEQYF. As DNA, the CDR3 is TGTGCCACCAGCAGAGTACCGAGTTCCTACGAGCAGTACTTC.

The CDR3 DNA reads as TGTGCCAGCAGTTTATGGCGGGAGGGCCAGAATGAGCAGTTCTTC. This sequence encodes CASSLWREGQNEQFF. The genes are TRBV28 and TRBJ2-1; TRBD2 aligns across 9 bases. J was trimmed by 7 bases and V by 0 bases; bases with no gene match: 4. Germline V gene sequence: CDR1 MDHEN, CDR2 SYDVKM. The CDR3 totals 15 residues. The variable domain in full, with the rest retrieved from reference TRBV28 and TRBJ2-1, is DVKVTQSSRYLVKRTGEKVFLECVQDMDHENMFWYRQDPGLGLRLIYFSYDVKMKEKGDIPEGYSVSREKKERFSLILESASTNQTSMYLCASSLWREGQNEQFFGPGTRLTVL.